Following are 25 T cell receptor beta chains from one sample sequenced in a study of blood T cell repertoires in COVID-19. Clones were read by immunoSEQ multiplex PCR, and TCRdb kept only the in-frame ones, dropping some. The profile covers 95,000 to 150,000 clones, with roughly 83% appearing a single time and 3.5% to 4.5% taken by the ten largest. Material: peripheral blood. Receptors originate from a woman aged 80 or over with acute or convalescent COVID-19.

This clone was counted between two and nine times. The chain joins TRBV30 to TRBJ2-1; no clear D gene. V lost 0 bases and J 10 bases, leaving 16 bases between the germline ends. Germline CDR1 is GTSNPN and CDR2 is SVGIG (reference sequence). The CDR3 extends over 14 amino acids. CDR3 sequence (DNA): TGTGCCTGGAGTGTACAATCTACTAACCGCGAGCAGTTCTTC. It codes for CAWSVQSTNREQFF.

CDR3 bases: TGTGCCAGCAGCCAAGGGGACTTTAAAGAGACCCAGTACTTC. It is translated as CASSQGDFKETQYF. The chain uses TRBV4-2 and TRBJ2-5; D may be TRBD2 (6 bases). Germline assignment: CDR1 LGHNA and CDR2 YNFKEQ. The CDR3 has 14 amino acids. V lost 1 base and J lost 3, with 9 bases in between.

This clone was found once. The chain joins TRBV19 to TRBJ2-3, with 8 bases lining up with TRBD1. With 2 bases clipped from V and 5 bases from J, the junction kept 15 bases outside the gene matches. The germline V gene encodes CDR1 LNHDA and CDR2 SQIVND (reference sequence). CDR3 length: 18 amino acids. Written as DNA, the CDR3 is TGTGCCAGTAGTATACGACAGGGGAACTGGCCTCTGTTAGATACGCAGTATTTT. It codes for CASSIRQGNWPLLDTQYF.

This clone appeared a single time. The V and J genes are TRBV28 and TRBJ2-2; 8 bases are shared with TRBD2. Germline V lookup: CDR1 MDHEN, CDR2 SYDVKM. Losses at the gene ends were 7 bases for V and 6 bases for J; bases not matched to a gene: 1. The CDR3 is 12 residues long. In nucleotides, the CDR3 is TGTGCCAGCACCGGGGGGGCCGGGGAGCTGTTTTTT. Translation gives CASTGGAGELFF.

This rearrangement joins TRBV18 to TRBJ2-7; maybe TRBD1 (5 bases). The germline V gene encodes CDR1 KGHSH and CDR2 LQKENI. V was trimmed by 2 bases and J by 3 bases, leaving 17 bases between them. The CDR3 length is 16 residues. The CDR3 region has the DNA TGTGCCAGCTCACCAATAAGGGTAGGGGTGGACTACGAGCAGTACTTC. It codes for CASSPIRVGVDYEQYF.

The chain links TRBV9 to TRBJ1-3, with a tentative D call TRBD1 (5 bases). Germline assignment: CDR1 SGDLS and CDR2 YYNGEE. There are 16 residues in the CDR3. V dropped 0 bases and J dropped 0 bases, with 10 bases sitting between them. Here the CDR3 DNA reads TGTGCCAGCAGCGTAGGGGGGGGAAGCTCTGGAAACACCATATATTTT. Translating it yields CASSVGGGSSGNTIYF.

The rearrangement links TRBV7-3 to TRBJ2-3; the match to TRBD1 covers 7 bases. CDR1 and CDR2 from the germline V gene are SGHTA and FQGTGA. Trimming at V came to 2 bases and at J to 4 bases, leaving 6 bases not matched to a gene. The CDR3 length is 15 residues. CDR3 bases: TGTGCCAGCAGCTTAGCCGGGACAGACGCAGATACGCAGTATTTT. Protein: CASSLAGTDADTQYF.

This rearrangement joins TRBV3-1 (or the pseudogene TRBV3-2) to TRBJ1-2; the D gene is possibly TRBD1 (5 bases). The germline V gene encodes CDR1 LGHDT and CDR2 YNNKEL (reference sequence). This CDR3 is built from 15 residues. V was pared by 1 base and J by 5 bases, with 14 bases between. The CDR3 loop is CASSQVNRRTYGYTF. CDR3 sequence (DNA): TGTGCCAGCAGCCAAGTGAACAGGCGAACTTATGGCTACACCTTC.

The chain couples TRBV27 to TRBJ2-2; D gene unclear. Trimming left V 3 bases short and J 4 bases short, with 6 bases between. The germline CDR1 and CDR2 sequences are MNHEY and SMNVEV (reference sequence). The CDR3 consists of 13 residues. The CDR3 region has the DNA TGTGCCAGCAGTTTTGTGAGCACCGGGGAGCTGTTTTTT. Its protein product is CASSFVSTGELFF.

The CDR3: CASSRLTEQDSNQPQHF. The CDR3 DNA follows: TGTGCCAGCAGCCGATTGACAGAACAGGATAGCAATCAGCCCCAGCATTTT. The gene calls are TRBV5-6 and TRBJ1-5; tentative D call: TRBD1 (5 bases). CDR1 and CDR2 (germline): SGHDT, YYEEEE. The germline V and J ends were trimmed by 4 bases and 0 bases, with 17 bases remaining between them. This CDR3 has 17 amino acids.

This clone occurred a few times. This chain uses TRBV11-3 with TRBJ2-7, with TRBD1 identical over 8 bases. V trimming: 5 bases; J trimming: 1 base; junction bases outside the gene matches: 7. The V gene's germline CDR1 is SGHNT and CDR2 YENEEA. The CDR3 has 15 amino acids. CDR3 bases: TGTGCCAGCAGCCAAGGACAGGGAGGATCCTACGAGCAGTACTTC. Protein sequence: CASSQGQGGSYEQYF.

This chain joins TRBV5-1 and TRBJ1-2, with D possibly matching TRBD1 (6 bases). Germline loops: CDR1 SGHRS, CDR2 YFSETQ. This CDR3 has 15 amino acids. V was trimmed by 4 bases and J by 4 bases, leaving 17 bases between them. CDR3 sequence: CASSAEYREGYGYTF. The CDR3, as DNA: TGCGCCAGCAGCGCTGAATACAGGGAAGGCTATGGCTACACCTTC.

The V and J genes are TRBV14 and TRBJ1-2; 7 nucleotides match TRBD1. The germline gives CDR1 SGHDN, CDR2 FVKESK. The junction had 7 bases not matched to a gene; V was cut back by 7 bases and J by 8 bases. This CDR3 contains 12 residues. CDR3 sequence (DNA): TGTGCCAGCATAGGGACAGTCGGCGGCTACACCTTC. Translation gives CASIGTVGGYTF.

CDR3 protein: CASSFGRLNNSPLHF. The CDR3, as DNA: TGTGCCAGCAGCTTCGGGAGACTAAATAATTCACCCCTCCACTTT. The V and J genes are TRBV7-9 and TRBJ1-6; no reliable D call. V shed 3 bases and J shed 5 bases, with 11 bases lying between them. The CDR3 runs to 15 residues. CDR1 and CDR2 (germline): SEHNR, FQNEAQ (reference sequence).

As for this clone: This specimen includes other DNA sequences encoding the same CDR3. The chain couples TRBV4-2 to TRBJ2-5; 14 bases match TRBD2. The CDR3 totals 17 residues. V lost 0 bases, J lost 5 bases, and 5 bases stayed unmatched. CDR1 is LGHNA, CDR2 YNFKEQ, per germline. DNA of the CDR3: TGTGCCAGCAGCCAAGAAAGGACTAGCGGGGGGCGGGAGACCCAGTACTTC. This codes for CASSQERTSGGRETQYF.

The genes are TRBV6-6 and TRBJ1-1, with TRBD1 matching over 9 bases. In germline, CDR1 is MNHNY, CDR2 SVGAGI (reference sequence). The V segment lost 5 bases and the J segment 3 bases; nucleotides outside the gene matches: 4. The CDR3 is 14 residues long. For the CDR3, the DNA is TGTGCCAGCAGTGGGGGACAGGGTGACACTGAAGCTTTCTTT. Protein: CASSGGQGDTEAFF.

The V and J genes are TRBV12-3 or TRBV12-4 and TRBJ2-1, with no clear D. The CDR3 covers 13 residues. V was cut by 3 bases and J by 4 bases, with 7 bases left in between. Here the CDR3 DNA reads TGTGCCAGCAGTTTGCGGCCTTACAATGAGCAGTTCTTC. Translation gives CASSLRPYNEQFF.

This chain joins TRBV5-6 and TRBJ1-4; tentatively, D is TRBD1 (6 bases). V was cut by 4 bases and J by 5 bases, with 12 bases left in between. The CDR3 has 14 amino acids. Germline V gene data show CDR1 as SGHDT and CDR2 as YYEEEE. CDR3 DNA: TGTGCCAGCAGCAAGGCAGGGGTGAATGAAAAACTGTTTTTT. Encoded protein: CASSKAGVNEKLFF. The whole variable domain, remainder taken from reference TRBV5-6 and TRBJ1-4, is DAGVTQSPTHLIKTRGQQVTLRCSPKSGHDTVSWYQQALGQGPQFIFQYYEEEERQRGNFPDRFSGHQFPNYSSELNVNALLLGDSALYLCASSKAGVNEKLFFGSGTQLSVL.

V is TRBV9 and J is TRBJ1-3; 8 bases are a match to TRBD1. Germline V gene data show CDR1 as SGDLS and CDR2 as YYNGEE. This CDR3 region has 15 residues. The J segment lost 4 bases and the V segment lost 3 bases, leaving 6 bases of the junction unmatched. The CDR3 region is CASSEATGAGNTIYF. The CDR3, as DNA: TGTGCCAGCAGCGAGGCGACAGGGGCCGGAAACACCATATATTTT.

The rearrangement uses TRBV11-2 and TRBJ2-7; D possibly corresponds to TRBD1 (6 bases). V shed 2 bases and J shed 6 bases, with 17 bases lying between them. The germline gives CDR1 SGHAT, CDR2 FQNNGV. The CDR3 runs to 15 residues. CDR3 nucleotide sequence: TGTGCCAGCAGCTTACTTCTGTCAGGGGCTGGCGAGCAGTACTTC. The encoded protein is CASSLLLSGAGEQYF.

The CDR3 loop is CASSQDLEYSNQPQHF. CDR3 nucleotides: TGCGCCAGCAGCCAAGATTTAGAATATAGCAATCAGCCCCAGCATTTT. The chain links TRBV4-3 to TRBJ1-5, with D unresolved. Germline lookup yields CDR1 LGHNA and CDR2 YSLEER. The CDR3 has 16 residues. Trimming cost V 0 bases and J 0 bases, with 9 bases left between them.

The genes are TRBV11-2 and TRBJ2-1; 7 bases map to TRBD2. Looked up from germline, CDR1 is SGHAT and CDR2 is FQNNGV. The CDR3 is 16 residues long. With 5 bases clipped from V and 0 bases from J, the junction kept 7 bases outside the gene matches. CDR3 amino acids: CASSTNGRLSYNEQFF. The CDR3 bases are TGTGCCAGCAGCACCAACGGGAGGCTCTCCTACAATGAGCAGTTCTTC. Together with reference TRBV11-2 and TRBJ2-1, the CDR3 gives the full variable domain: EAGVAQSPRYKIIEKRQSVAFWCNPISGHATLYWYQQILGQGPKLLIQFQNNGVVDDSQLPKDRFSAERLKGVDSTLKIQPAKLEDSAVYLCASSTNGRLSYNEQFFGPGTRLTVL.

The rearrangement joins TRBV28 to TRBJ1-2; D is unresolved. Per germline, CDR1 MDHEN and CDR2 SYDVKM. The CDR3 contains 14 residues. V lost 1 base and J lost 4, with 10 bases in between. The CDR3 region is CASSLYPPGYGYTF. DNA of the CDR3: TGTGCCAGCAGTTTATATCCTCCCGGCTATGGCTACACCTTC.

The chain links TRBV27 to TRBJ1-6; 9 bases agree with TRBD1. The CDR3 length is 15 residues. V dropped 5 bases and J dropped 10; count of bases not matched to a gene: 9. Germline V gives CDR1 MNHEY, CDR2 SMNVEV (reference sequence). The CDR3 nucleotides read TGTGCCAGCAGTCGCCTACAGGGGGCAAGGTCACCCCTCCACTTT. It encodes CASSRLQGARSPLHF.

V gene TRBV28 combines with J gene TRBJ1-2; 12 bases are shared with TRBD1. V was clipped by 7 bases and J by 4 bases; unmatched bases: 7. Germline V lookup: CDR1 MDHEN, CDR2 SYDVKM. This CDR3 spans 15 amino acids. The CDR3 nucleotides read TGTGCCAGCAATCGACCGGGACAGGGGGCCTATGGCTACACCTTC. It specifies CASNRPGQGAYGYTF.